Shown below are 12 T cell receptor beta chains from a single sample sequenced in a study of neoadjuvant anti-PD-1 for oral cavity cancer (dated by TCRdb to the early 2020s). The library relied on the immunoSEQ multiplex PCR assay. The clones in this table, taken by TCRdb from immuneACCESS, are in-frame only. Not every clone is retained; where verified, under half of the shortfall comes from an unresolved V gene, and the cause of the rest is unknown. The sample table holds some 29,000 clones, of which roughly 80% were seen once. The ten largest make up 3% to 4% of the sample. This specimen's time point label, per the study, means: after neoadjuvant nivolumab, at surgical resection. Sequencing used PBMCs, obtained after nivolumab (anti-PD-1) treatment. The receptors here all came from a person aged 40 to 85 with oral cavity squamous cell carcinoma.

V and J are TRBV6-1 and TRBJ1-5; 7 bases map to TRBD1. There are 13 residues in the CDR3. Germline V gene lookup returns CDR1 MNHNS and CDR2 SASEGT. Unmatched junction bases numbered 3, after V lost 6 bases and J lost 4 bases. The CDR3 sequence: CASRTTGNQPQHF. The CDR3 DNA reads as TGTGCCAGCAGGACGACAGGGAATCAGCCCCAGCATTTT.

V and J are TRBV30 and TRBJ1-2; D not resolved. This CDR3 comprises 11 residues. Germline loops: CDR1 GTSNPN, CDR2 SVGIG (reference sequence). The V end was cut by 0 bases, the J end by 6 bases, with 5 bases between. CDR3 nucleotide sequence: TGTGCCTGGAGTGTCGGGGATGGCTACACCTTC. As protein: CAWSVGDGYTF.

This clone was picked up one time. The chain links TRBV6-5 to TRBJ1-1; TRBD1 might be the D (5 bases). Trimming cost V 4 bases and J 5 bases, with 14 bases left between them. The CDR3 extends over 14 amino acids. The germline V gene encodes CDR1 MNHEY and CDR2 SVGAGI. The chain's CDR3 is CASSLGGAGTEAFF. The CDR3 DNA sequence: TGTGCCAGCAGTTTGGGTGGGGCTGGTACTGAAGCTTTCTTT.

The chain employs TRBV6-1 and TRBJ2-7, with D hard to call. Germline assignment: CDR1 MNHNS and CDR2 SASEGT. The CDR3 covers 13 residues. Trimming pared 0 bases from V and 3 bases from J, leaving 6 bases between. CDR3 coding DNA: TGTGCCAGCAGTGAAGCGCCCATCTACGAGCAGTACTTC. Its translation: CASSEAPIYEQYF.

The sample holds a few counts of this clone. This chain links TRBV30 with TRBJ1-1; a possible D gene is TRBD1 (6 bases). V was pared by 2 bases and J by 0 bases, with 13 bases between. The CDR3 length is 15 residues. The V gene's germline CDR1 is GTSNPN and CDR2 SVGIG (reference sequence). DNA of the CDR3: TGTGCCTGGAGTTTCCAGGGGATAATGAACACTGAAGCTTTCTTT. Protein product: CAWSFQGIMNTEAFF.

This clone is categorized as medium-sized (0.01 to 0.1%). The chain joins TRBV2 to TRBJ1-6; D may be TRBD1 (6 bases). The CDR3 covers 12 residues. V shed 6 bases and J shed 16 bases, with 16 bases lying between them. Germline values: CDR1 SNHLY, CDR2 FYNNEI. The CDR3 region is CASRGDGGDLHF. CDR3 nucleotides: TGTGCCAGCAGGGGAGACGGGGGCGATCTCCACTTT. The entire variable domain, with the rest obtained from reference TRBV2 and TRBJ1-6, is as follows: EPEVTQTPSHQVTQMGQEVILRCVPISNHLYFYWYRQILGQKVEFLVSFYNNEISEKSEIFDDQFSVERPDGSNFTLKIRSTKLEDSAMYFCASRGDGGDLHFGNGTRLTVT.

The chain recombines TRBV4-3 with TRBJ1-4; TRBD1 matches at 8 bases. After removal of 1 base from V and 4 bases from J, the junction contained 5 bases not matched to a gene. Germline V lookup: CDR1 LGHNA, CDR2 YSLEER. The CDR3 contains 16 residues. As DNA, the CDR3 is TGCGCCAGCAGCCAAGGGACAGGGCGAGATAATGAAAAACTGTTTTTT. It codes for CASSQGTGRDNEKLFF.

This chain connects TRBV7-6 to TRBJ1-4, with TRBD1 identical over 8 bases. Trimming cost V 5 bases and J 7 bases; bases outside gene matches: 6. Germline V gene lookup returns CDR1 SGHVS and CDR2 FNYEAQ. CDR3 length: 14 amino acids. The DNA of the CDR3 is TGTGCCAGCAGCCCAGGGGGCGCCGGTGAAAAACTGTTTTTT. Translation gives CASSPGGAGEKLFF.

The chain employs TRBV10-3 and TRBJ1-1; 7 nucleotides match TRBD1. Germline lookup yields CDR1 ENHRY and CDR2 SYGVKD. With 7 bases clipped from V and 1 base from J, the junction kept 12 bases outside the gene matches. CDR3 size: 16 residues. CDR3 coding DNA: TGTGCCATCACCCTTGGGACAGCCTCATCGAACACTGAAGCTTTCTTT. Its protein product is CAITLGTASSNTEAFF.

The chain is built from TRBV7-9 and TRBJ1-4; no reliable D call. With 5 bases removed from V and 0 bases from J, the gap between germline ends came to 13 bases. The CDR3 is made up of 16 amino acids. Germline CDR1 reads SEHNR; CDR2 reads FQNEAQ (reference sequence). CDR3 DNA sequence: TGTGCCAGCAGCCCCGGTGGACTTACAACTAATGAAAAACTGTTTTTT. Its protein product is CASSPGGLTTNEKLFF.

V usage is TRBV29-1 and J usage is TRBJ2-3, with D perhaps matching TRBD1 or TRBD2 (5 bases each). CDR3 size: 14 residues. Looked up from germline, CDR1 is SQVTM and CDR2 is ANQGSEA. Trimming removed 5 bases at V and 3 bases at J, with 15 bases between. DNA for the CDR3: TGCAGCGTTACTTCCGGGGCCCGGACAGATACGCAGTATTTT. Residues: CSVTSGARTDTQYF.

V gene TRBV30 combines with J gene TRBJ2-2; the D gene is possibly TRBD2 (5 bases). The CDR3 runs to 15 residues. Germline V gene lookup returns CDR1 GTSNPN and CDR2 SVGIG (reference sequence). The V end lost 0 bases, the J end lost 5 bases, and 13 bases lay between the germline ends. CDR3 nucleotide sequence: TGTGCCTGGAGTGTAAATTTTGGAGGTACCGGGGAGCTGTTTTTT. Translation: CAWSVNFGGTGELFF. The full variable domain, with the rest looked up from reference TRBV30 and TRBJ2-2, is SQTIHQWPATLVQPVGSPLSLECTVEGTSNPNLYWYRQAAGRGLQLLFYSVGIGQISSEVPQNLSASRPQDRQFILSSKKLLLSDSGFYLCAWSVNFGGTGELFFGEGSRLTVL.